This TCR beta chain was recorded in a study of regulatory T cells in long-lasting Graves disease. Study-level information: Under 3 months of antithyroid drugs had been taken by newly diagnosed Graves' patients.

To make TCR beta libraries, researchers used iRepertoire HTBI primers and Arm-PCR of CDR3 regions. TCRdb processed the multiplex PCR reads anew with MiXCR; each CDR3 protein has one entry. The sample lists some 220,000 distinct CDR3 sequences, less than 20% occurring once. Time point denoted: newly diagnosed GD, antithyroid drugs for less than 3 months. PBMC-derived RNA was used for the TCR library. With 7 bases removed from V and 8 bases from J, the gap between germline ends came to 23 bases. This CDR3 is 15 amino acids long. The germline V gene has CDR1 LGHDT and CDR2 YNNKEL (reference sequence). This clonotype was detected ten times or more. The same specimen was also included in a second study, on T cells in Graves' hyperthyroidism and ophthalmopathy.

This specimen was peripheral blood mononuclear cells (PBMCs), taken at new diagnosis, from a patient treated with antithyroid drugs. The clonotype originates from a woman aged 25 to 39 with Graves disease. The rearrangement links TRBV3-1 to TRBJ1-2; TRBD1 might be the D (5 bases). The CDR3 loop is CASTKGQTPGVGYTF. Written as DNA, the CDR3 is TGTGCCAGCACGAAAGGGCAGACTCCGGGGGTCGGCTACACCTTC.